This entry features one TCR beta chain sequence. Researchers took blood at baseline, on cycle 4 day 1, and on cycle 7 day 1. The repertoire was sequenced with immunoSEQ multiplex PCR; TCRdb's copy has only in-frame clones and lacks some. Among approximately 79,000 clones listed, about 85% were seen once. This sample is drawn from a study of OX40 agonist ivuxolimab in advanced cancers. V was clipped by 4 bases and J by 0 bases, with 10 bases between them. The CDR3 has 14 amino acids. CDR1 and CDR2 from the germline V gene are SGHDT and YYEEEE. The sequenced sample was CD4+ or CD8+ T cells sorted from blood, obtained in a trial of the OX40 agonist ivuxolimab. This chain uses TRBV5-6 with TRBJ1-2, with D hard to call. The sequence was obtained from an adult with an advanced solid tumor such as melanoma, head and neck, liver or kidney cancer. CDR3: CASSTGRTNYGYTF. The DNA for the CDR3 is TGTGCCAGCAGCACCGGACGGACTAACTATGGCTACACCTTC.